This T cell receptor (beta chain) stems from a study of T cell repertoires in cytomegalovirus infection. Study information: It was recently identified HLA-C-restricted and well-studied HLA-B-restricted CMV epitopes that the study used. In public TCR beta signatures, there were indications of both CMV infection and matching HLA type.

TCRdb redid the calling of the reads with MiXCR, one entry per CDR3 protein. Found here are some 43,000 distinct CDR3 sequences, roughly 20% of them singletons; the top ten hold approximately 90%. The study, taken as a whole, reports: Dominating the ex vivo response were TCR beta clonotypes that were CMV-specific and HLA-C-restricted. The study identified carriers of CMV plus the relevant HLA from cumulative public TCR beta family frequency.

About this clonotype: What it binds is unknown.

Germline CDR1 is MNHEY and CDR2 is SVGAGI. CDR3 length: 14 amino acids. Trimming took 5 bases from V and 5 from J, leaving 16 bases between them. This clonotype was sampled from a human donor in good health (CMV status not recorded). Some clones in this sample may be carry-over from other donors' samples. The chain has TRBV6-5 and TRBJ2-7, with D perhaps TRBD1 (6 bases). The sample consisted of CD8+ T cells from cultured PBMCs, taken from culture after CMV antigen stimulation. CDR3 bases: TGTGCCAGCAGTCGGGCCAGGGGTAACGACGAGCAGTACTTC. This encodes CASSRARGNDEQYF.